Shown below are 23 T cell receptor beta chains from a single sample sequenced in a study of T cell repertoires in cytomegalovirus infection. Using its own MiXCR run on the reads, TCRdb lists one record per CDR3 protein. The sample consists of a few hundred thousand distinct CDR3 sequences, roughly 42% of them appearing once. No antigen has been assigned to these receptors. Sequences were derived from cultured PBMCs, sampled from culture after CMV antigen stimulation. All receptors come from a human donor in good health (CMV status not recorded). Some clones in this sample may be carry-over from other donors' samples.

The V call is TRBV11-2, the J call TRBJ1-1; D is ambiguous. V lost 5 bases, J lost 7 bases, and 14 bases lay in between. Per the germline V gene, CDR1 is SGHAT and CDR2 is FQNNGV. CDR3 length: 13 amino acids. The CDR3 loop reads CASSPAAAGEAFF. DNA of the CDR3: TGTGCCAGCAGCCCCGCAGCAGCGGGTGAAGCTTTCTTT.

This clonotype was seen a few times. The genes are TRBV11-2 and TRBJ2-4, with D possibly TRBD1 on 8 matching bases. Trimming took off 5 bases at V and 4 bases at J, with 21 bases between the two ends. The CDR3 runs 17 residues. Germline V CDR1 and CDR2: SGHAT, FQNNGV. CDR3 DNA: TGTGCCAGCAGCCAGGGGGCTAGCGGCACCCAAAAAAACATTCAGTACTTC. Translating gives CASSQGASGTQKNIQYF. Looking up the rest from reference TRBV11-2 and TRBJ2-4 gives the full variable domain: EAGVAQSPRYKIIEKRQSVAFWCNPISGHATLYWYQQILGQGPKLLIQFQNNGVVDDSQLPKDRFSAERLKGVDSTLKIQPAKLEDSAVYLCASSQGASGTQKNIQYFGAGTRLSVL.

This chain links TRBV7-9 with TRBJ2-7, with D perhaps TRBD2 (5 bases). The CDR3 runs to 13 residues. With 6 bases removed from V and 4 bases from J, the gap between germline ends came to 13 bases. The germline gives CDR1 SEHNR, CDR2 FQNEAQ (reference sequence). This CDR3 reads CASSHFPGYEQYF. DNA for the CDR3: TGTGCCAGCAGTCATTTTCCGGGGTACGAGCAGTACTTC.

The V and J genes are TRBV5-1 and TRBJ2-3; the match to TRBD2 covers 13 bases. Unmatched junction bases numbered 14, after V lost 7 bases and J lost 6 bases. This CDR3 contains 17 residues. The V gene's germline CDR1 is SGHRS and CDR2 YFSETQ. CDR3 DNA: TGCGCCAGCCGCGACTACGTCCAGACTAGCGGGAGGGATACGCAGTATTTT. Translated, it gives CASRDYVQTSGRDTQYF. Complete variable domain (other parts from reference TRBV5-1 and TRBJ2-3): KAGVTQTPRYLIKTRGQQVTLSCSPISGHRSVSWYQQTPGQGLQFLFEYFSETQRNKGNFPGRFSGRQFSNSRSEMNVSTLELGDSALYLCASRDYVQTSGRDTQYFGPGTRLTVL.

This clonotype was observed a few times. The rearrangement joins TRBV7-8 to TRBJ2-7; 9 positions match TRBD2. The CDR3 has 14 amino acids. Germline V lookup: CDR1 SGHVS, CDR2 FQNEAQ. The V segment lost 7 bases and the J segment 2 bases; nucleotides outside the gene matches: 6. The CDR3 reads CASTNSGRAYEQYF. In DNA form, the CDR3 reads TGTGCCAGCACCAATAGCGGGAGAGCCTACGAGCAGTACTTC.

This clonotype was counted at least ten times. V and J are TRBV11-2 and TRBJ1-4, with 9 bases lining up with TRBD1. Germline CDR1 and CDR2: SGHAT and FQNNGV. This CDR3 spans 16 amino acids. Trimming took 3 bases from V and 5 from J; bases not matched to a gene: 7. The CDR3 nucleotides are TGTGCCAGCAGCTTCCCTTACAGGGGGCGAAATGAAAAACTGTTTTTT. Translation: CASSFPYRGRNEKLFF.

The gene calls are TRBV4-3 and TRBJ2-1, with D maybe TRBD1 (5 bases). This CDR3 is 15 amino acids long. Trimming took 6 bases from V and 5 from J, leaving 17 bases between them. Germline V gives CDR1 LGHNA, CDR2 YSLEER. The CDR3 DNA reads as TGCGCCAGCAGGACGACAGAGAGCAGCGACAATGAGCAGTTCTTC. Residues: CASRTTESSDNEQFF.

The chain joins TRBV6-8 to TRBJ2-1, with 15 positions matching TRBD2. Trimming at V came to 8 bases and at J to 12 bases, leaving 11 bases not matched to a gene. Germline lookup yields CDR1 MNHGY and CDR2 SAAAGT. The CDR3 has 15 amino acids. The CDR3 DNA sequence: TGTGCCAGCCGTTGGACTAGCGGGGGGGCCATTGGGCAGTTCTTC. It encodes CASRWTSGGAIGQFF.

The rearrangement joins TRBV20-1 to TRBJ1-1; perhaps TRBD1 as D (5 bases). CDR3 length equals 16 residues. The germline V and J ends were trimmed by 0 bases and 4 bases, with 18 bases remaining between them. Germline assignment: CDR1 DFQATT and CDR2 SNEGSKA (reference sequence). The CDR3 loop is CSARDGGRPRGTEAFF. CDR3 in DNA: TGCAGTGCTAGAGATGGGGGACGCCCAAGGGGCACTGAAGCTTTCTTT.

The DNA of the CDR3 is TGTGCCAGCAGTCCAACCCGACTAGCGGGAGACTACAATGAGCAGTTCTTC. Residues: CASSPTRLAGDYNEQFF. V usage is TRBV27 and J usage is TRBJ2-1; 12 nucleotides match TRBD2. CDR3 length: 17 residues. Trimming at V came to 5 bases and at J to 3 bases, leaving 8 bases not matched to a gene. The germline V gene has CDR1 MNHEY and CDR2 SMNVEV (reference sequence).

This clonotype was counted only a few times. The CDR3 here is CASSLLAVYNEQFF. In DNA, the CDR3 is TGTGCCAGCAGCTTACTAGCAGTGTACAATGAGCAGTTCTTC. This rearrangement joins TRBV11-2 to TRBJ2-1, with D possibly being TRBD2 (5 bases). Germline CDR1 reads SGHAT; CDR2 reads FQNNGV. This CDR3 has 14 amino acids. Trimming stripped 2 bases from V and 4 bases from J, with 9 bases between. Combining the CDR3 with reference TRBV11-2 and TRBJ2-1 gives the whole variable domain EAGVAQSPRYKIIEKRQSVAFWCNPISGHATLYWYQQILGQGPKLLIQFQNNGVVDDSQLPKDRFSAERLKGVDSTLKIQPAKLEDSAVYLCASSLLAVYNEQFFGPGTRLTVL.

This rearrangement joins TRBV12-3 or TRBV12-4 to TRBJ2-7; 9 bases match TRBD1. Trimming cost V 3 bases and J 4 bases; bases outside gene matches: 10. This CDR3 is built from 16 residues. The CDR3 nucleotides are TGTGCCAGCAGTTTCCTCCGGGACAGGGATAGGTACGAGCAGTACTTC. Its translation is CASSFLRDRDRYEQYF.

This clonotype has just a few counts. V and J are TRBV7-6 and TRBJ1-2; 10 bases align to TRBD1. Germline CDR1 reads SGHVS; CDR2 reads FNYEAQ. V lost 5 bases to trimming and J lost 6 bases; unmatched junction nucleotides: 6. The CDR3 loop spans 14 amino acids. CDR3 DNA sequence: TGTGCCAGCAGCCTAGGACAGGGGGGCCATGGCTACACCTTC. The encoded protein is CASSLGQGGHGYTF.

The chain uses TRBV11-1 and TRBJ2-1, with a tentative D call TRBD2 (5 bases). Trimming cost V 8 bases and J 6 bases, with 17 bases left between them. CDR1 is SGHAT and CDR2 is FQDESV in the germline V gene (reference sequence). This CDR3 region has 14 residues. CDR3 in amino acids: CASASGRGVNEQFF. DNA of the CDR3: TGTGCCAGCGCTTCAGGCCGGGGTGTCAATGAGCAGTTCTTC.

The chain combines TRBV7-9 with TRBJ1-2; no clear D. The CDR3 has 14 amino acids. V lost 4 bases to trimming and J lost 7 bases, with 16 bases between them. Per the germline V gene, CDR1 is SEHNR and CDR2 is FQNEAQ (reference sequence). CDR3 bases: TGTGCCAGCAGCTCCCCGGTGGGAACGGGTGGCTACACCTTC. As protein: CASSSPVGTGGYTF. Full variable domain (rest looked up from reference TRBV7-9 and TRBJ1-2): DTGVSQNPRHKITKRGQNVTFRCDPISEHNRLYWYRQTLGQGPEFLTYFQNEAQLEKSRLLSDRFSAERPKGSFSTLEIQRTEQGDSAMYLCASSSPVGTGGYTFGSGTRLTVV.

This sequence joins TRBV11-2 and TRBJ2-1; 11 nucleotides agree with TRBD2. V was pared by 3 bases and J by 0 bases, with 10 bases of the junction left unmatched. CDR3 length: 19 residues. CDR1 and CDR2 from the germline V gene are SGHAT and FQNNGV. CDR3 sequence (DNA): TGTGCCAGCAGCTTTGGTCTAGCGGGAGGTCTAAGCTCCTACAATGAGCAGTTCTTC. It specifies CASSFGLAGGLSSYNEQFF.

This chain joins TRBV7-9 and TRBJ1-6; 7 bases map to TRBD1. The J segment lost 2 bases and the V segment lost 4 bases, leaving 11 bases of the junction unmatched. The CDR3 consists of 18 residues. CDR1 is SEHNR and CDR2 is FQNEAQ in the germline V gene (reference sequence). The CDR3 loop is CASSWSPAGTAYNSPLHF. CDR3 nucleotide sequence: TGTGCCAGCAGCTGGAGCCCGGCCGGGACAGCCTATAATTCACCCCTCCACTTT.

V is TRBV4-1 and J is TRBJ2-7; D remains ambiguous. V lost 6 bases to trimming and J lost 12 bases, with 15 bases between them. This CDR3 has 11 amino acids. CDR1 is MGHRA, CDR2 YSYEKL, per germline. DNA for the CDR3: TGCGCCAGCAGTAAGGAGATCTCTCCGTACTTC. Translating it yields CASSKEISPYF.

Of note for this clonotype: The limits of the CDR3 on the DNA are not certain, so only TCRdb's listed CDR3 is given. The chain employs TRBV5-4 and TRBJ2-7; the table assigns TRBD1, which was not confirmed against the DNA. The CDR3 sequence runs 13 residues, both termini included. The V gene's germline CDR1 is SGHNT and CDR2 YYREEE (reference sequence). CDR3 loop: CASSFVGPGEQYF.

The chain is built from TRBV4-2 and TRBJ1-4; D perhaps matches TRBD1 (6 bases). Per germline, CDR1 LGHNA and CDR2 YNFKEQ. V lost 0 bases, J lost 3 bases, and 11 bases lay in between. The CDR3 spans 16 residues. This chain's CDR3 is CASSQDDGQSNEKLFF. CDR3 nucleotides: TGTGCCAGCAGCCAAGATGATGGACAGTCTAATGAAAAACTGTTTTTT.

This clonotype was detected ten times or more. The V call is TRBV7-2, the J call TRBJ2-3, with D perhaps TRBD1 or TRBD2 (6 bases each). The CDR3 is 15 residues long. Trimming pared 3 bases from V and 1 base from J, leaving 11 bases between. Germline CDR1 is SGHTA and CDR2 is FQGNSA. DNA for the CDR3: TGTGCCAGCAGCTTCACGGGGGCGCGCACAGATACGCAGTATTTT. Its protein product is CASSFTGARTDTQYF.

The CDR3 DNA sequence: TGTGCCAGCAGCTTAAGAGGGCCCTCGGATGAGCAGTTCTTC. It translates to CASSLRGPSDEQFF. The chain couples TRBV7-6 to TRBJ2-1, with D maybe TRBD2 (5 bases). This CDR3 is built from 14 residues. Trimming left V 2 bases short and J 8 bases short, with 13 bases between. Germline assignment: CDR1 SGHVS and CDR2 FNYEAQ.

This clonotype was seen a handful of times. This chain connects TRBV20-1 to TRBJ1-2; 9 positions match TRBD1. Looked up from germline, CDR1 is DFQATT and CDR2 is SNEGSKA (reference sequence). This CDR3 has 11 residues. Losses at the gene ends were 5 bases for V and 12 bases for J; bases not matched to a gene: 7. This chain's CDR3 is CSAFYRGHDTF. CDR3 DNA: TGCAGTGCTTTCTACAGGGGGCATGACACCTTC.